The T cell receptor (beta chain) described here comes from a study of molecular identifiers for immune sequencing clone quantification. Study observations and caveats: A single cell's spiked Jurkat TCR RNA was reportedly detectable among 950,000 to 1,000,000 naive cells.

Each CDR3 protein is one row after TCRdb ran MiXCR on the PCR reads. The sample lists approximately 320,000 distinct CDR3 sequences, roughly 24% occurring once. The V gene lost 4 bases and the J gene lost 0 bases, with 30 bases spanning the gap. The germline V gene has CDR1 SGHDT and CDR2 YYEEEE. The CDR3 totals 21 residues. In its sample, this clonotype was seen many times. Its antigen is undetermined. This TCR was recovered from a human donor in good health. Some libraries in this study had Jurkat cell RNA spiked in. Sequencing was carried out using naive CD8+ T cells from blood, with Jurkat cell RNA spiked in. Noted subset: FACS-sorted CD8+CD4-CCR7+CD45RA+ naive T cells. The rearrangement links TRBV5-6 to TRBJ2-3; D may be TRBD2 (6 bases). In DNA, the CDR3 is TGTGCCAGCAGCCCTGTTGGGGCTAGCGAGGGTCATATGCCTAGCACAGATACGCAGTATTTT. Translated, it gives CASSPVGASEGHMPSTDTQYF.